This T cell receptor beta chain was identified in a study of T cell repertoires in cytomegalovirus infection. Note on this clonotype: Its matching antigen is unknown.

TCRdb redid the calling of the reads with MiXCR, one entry per CDR3 protein. This table has approximately 590,000 distinct CDR3 sequences, 40% appearing once. Germline V CDR1 and CDR2: MGHRA, YSYEKL. V was trimmed by 4 bases and J by 3 bases, leaving 13 bases between them. CDR3 length: 14 amino acids. The material was cultured PBMCs, obtained from culture after CMV antigen stimulation. The chain uses TRBV4-1 and TRBJ2-7; D may be TRBD1 or TRBD2 (5 bases each). The sequence came from a human donor in good health (CMV status not recorded). Some clones in this sample may be carry-over from other donors' samples. CDR3 in DNA: TGCGCCAGCAGCCGTTTATTGGGGGTCTACGAGCAGTACTTC. Translating gives CASSRLLGVYEQYF.